Each of the 9 T cell receptor beta chains below was sequenced from the same sample in a study of Tregs in tolerant kidney transplant recipients. No cognate antigen is known for these TCRs. Libraries were prepared by immunoSEQ multiplex PCR; TCRdb keeps only in-frame clonotypes and omits some of them. This sample yields 35,000 to 50,000 clones, of which over 95% are seen a single time; 0.3% to 0.4% belongs to the top ten. Specimen: Tregs from blood cultured with allogeneic cells. The receptor source for this set is a human donor in good health.

V and J are TRBV18 and TRBJ1-1; 7 nucleotides line up with TRBD1. The CDR3 covers 15 residues. The trim removed 1 base at V and 3 bases at J, leaving 5 bases unmatched. Germline loops: CDR1 KGHSH, CDR2 LQKENI. This CDR3 is CASSPQGGADTEAFF. Written as DNA, the CDR3 is TGTGCCAGCTCACCACAAGGGGGCGCGGACACTGAAGCTTTCTTT. Drawing the rest from reference TRBV18 and TRBJ1-1, the complete variable domain is NAGVMQNPRHLVRRRGQEARLRCSPMKGHSHVYWYRQLPEEGLKFMVYLQKENIIDESGMPKERFSAEFPKEGPSILRIQQVVRGDSAAYFCASSPQGGADTEAFFGQGTRLTVV.

This clone has just a few counts. A read error may produce the germline difference seen at one junction end. V is TRBV5-5 and J is TRBJ1-1; perhaps TRBD1 as D (5 bases). The CDR3 is 10 residues long. CDR1 is SGHKS, CDR2 YYEKEE, per germline (reference sequence). The CDR3 sequence is CASSLRGIIF. The DNA for the CDR3 is TGTGCCAGCAGCTTGCGGGGCATCATCTTT.

CDR3: CASSLGTVEANYGYTF. DNA of the CDR3: TGCGCCAGCAGCTTGGGGACAGTCGAAGCTAACTATGGCTACACCTTC. The chain has TRBV5-1 and TRBJ1-2, with D tentatively TRBD1 (6 bases). In germline, CDR1 is SGHRS, CDR2 YFSETQ. V lost 0 bases, J lost 0 bases, and 12 bases lay in between. The CDR3 loop spans 16 amino acids.

This chain joins TRBV6-6 and TRBJ2-3, with D perhaps being TRBD1 or TRBD2 (6 bases each). The CDR3 is 15 amino acids. Trimming removed 6 bases from V and 0 bases from J, with 13 bases in between. Per germline, CDR1 MNHNY and CDR2 SVGAGI (reference sequence). CDR3 region: CASSREGGSTDTQYF. For the CDR3, the DNA is TGTGCCAGCAGCCGCGAGGGGGGCAGCACAGATACGCAGTATTTT.

The genes are TRBV5-1 and TRBJ1-1; 9 positions match TRBD1. V trimming: 4 bases; J trimming: 7 bases; junction bases outside the gene matches: 5. CDR3 length: 13 amino acids. The V gene's germline CDR1 is SGHRS and CDR2 YFSETQ. Here the CDR3 reads CASSLGQGFEAFF. In nucleotides, the CDR3 is TGCGCCAGCAGCCTCGGACAGGGGTTTGAAGCTTTCTTT.

J is TRBJ2-2 and V is TRBV5-4; 13 nucleotides match TRBD2. Losses at the gene ends were 2 bases for V and 3 bases for J; bases not matched to a gene: 1. The length of the CDR3 is 16 residues. CDR1 and CDR2 (germline): SGHNT, YYREEE (reference sequence). CDR3 DNA sequence: TGTGCCAGCAGCTTTGGACTAGCGGGAGACACCGGGGAGCTGTTTTTT. The encoded protein is CASSFGLAGDTGELFF.

The chain recombines TRBV18 with TRBJ2-3; D is unclear. Per the germline V gene, CDR1 is KGHSH and CDR2 is LQKENI. Trimming removed 5 bases at V and 0 bases at J, with 9 bases between. The CDR3 runs to 14 residues. CDR3 coding DNA: TGTGCCAGCTCAATGGGCCCCAGCACAGATACGCAGTATTTT. Its translation: CASSMGPSTDTQYF.

The chain uses TRBV9 and TRBJ2-2; no reliable D call. Germline lookup yields CDR1 SGDLS and CDR2 YYNGEE. V was pared by 0 bases and J by 2 bases, with 5 bases between. The CDR3 has 14 amino acids. The CDR3 region has the DNA TGTGCCAGCAGCGTAGCCCCCAACACCGGGGAGCTGTTTTTT. Translated, it gives CASSVAPNTGELFF.

The V gene is TRBV29-1, the J gene TRBJ2-1; D tentatively reads TRBD1 or TRBD2 (5 bases each). There are 12 residues in the CDR3. Per germline, CDR1 SQVTM and CDR2 ANQGSEA. V gave up 4 bases and J gave up 8 bases, with 12 bases separating them. CDR3 sequence (DNA): TGCAGCGTTGTTACTCGGGGCGATGAGCAGTTCTTC. Translated, it gives CSVVTRGDEQFF.